A single T cell receptor (beta chain) is shown here with its context. The table lists this clonotype with many counts. Its cognate antigen has yet to be identified. Per-base qualities were not stored, and no clone one base away is much larger. The CDR3 contains 15 residues, cysteine and phenylalanine counted. The CDR3 DNA has 45 bases and is translated from base 1. CDR1 and CDR2 were assigned from the germline V gene (reference sequence) as MNHEY and SMNVEV. V and J are trimmed by 2 bases and 4 bases, and the gene matches miss 4 bases of the junction. The record originates from a study of molecular identifiers for immune sequencing clone quantification (dated 2018 in TCRdb). Notes on the research overall: For a replicate experiment, the RNA from either about 20,000 or 100,000 naive CD8 T cells was divided into five aliquots, and four of those aliquots went on to sequencing. This methods study used CD8 T cells to benchmark TCR RNA copy counting and molecular-identifier clustering-based TCR repertoire sequencing (MIDCIRS).

Libraries of naive CD8 T cells were built from anywhere between about 18,000 and 1,000,000 sorted cells, with 10%, 30% or 50% of the purified RNA used. On a BD FACSAria II, naive CD8 T cells were FACS-sorted as CD8+CD4-CCR7+CD45RA+ and collected into RLT Plus buffer. Detection sensitivity was tested by spiking Jurkat RNA equal to some 11 TCR copies' worth into samples containing roughly 17,000-1,100,000 naive CD8 T cells. Enrichment of CD8 T cells was performed with RosetteSep CD8+ T Cell Enrichment Cocktail and Ficoll-Paque, after which ACK red cell lysis was carried out. What the work shows at the level of the full study, not this receptor alone: Approximately 3.1 recovered TCR RNA copies per cell were obtained by modeling, versus approximately 9 by digital PCR, implying a capture efficiency of 25% to 30%. The naive libraries included spiked-in Jurkat TCR RNA (10 copies' worth), and this Jurkat TCR RNA is not part of the donor repertoire. Even against a background of approximately 1 million naive CD8 T cells, spiked-in Jurkat TCR RNA amounting to a single cell's worth was reported to be detectable. When barcode sub-clustering was left out, chimeric consensus sequences inflated TCR diversity, with chimeras reaching as high as 47%. Identical TCR molecules sharing a barcode could cause highly expanded clone sizes to be underestimated. In CMV-specific effector cells, clones with more than 20 RNA copies contained over 98% of molecules, whereas in naive cells such clones contained under 1% of molecules.

The receptor library was made with PCR. Sequencing took place on an Illumina HiSeq 4000. Bulk TCR libraries were prepared as previously described, using TCR primers listed in Table S5. The Qiagen AllPrep DNA/RNA kit was used to purify total RNA. Reads from multiple sequencing runs of the same library were pooled before analysis. Regarding the original processing steps: Reads were retained only if the reads had an exact TCR constant sequence, and the retained reads were trimmed to 150 nt and grouped according to their 12-nt molecular barcodes. Reads inside each barcode group were sub-clustered using a 15% Levenshtein threshold, and a quality-weighted consensus sequence was constructed for each RNA molecule. Non-functional sequences were removed, as were lower-count sequences one edit away from another. On the basis of fitting two negative binomial distributions, barcode sub-clusters with fewer than 20% of the maximum read count were discarded. TCRdb passed the public sequencing reads through fastp at Q25 and MiXCR, retaining productive beta sequences. One record per CDR3 amino acid sequence lists the most common genes and DNA. It is TCRdb's table, rather than the study itself, that gives the V and J calls and clone size. The sample table shows 9,500 to 15,000 distinct CDR3 sequences, and about 17% are seen once. Of the sample, 1.4% to 1.5% is held by the ten largest clones.

The origin of this receptor is a human donor in good health. Some libraries in this study had Jurkat cell RNA spiked in. The chain couples TRBV27 to TRBJ2-1, and TRBD2 matches 8 of the central bases. Sequencing was carried out using naive CD8+ T cells from blood, with Jurkat cell RNA spiked in. In the paper's terms, the cell subset or site label means: FACS-sorted CD8+CD4-CCR7+CD45RA+ naive T cells. The CDR3 amino acid sequence is: CASSLGAGAYNEQFF. The DNA is as follows: TGTGCCAGCAGTTTAGGAGCGGGAGCTTACAATGAGCAGTTCTTC.